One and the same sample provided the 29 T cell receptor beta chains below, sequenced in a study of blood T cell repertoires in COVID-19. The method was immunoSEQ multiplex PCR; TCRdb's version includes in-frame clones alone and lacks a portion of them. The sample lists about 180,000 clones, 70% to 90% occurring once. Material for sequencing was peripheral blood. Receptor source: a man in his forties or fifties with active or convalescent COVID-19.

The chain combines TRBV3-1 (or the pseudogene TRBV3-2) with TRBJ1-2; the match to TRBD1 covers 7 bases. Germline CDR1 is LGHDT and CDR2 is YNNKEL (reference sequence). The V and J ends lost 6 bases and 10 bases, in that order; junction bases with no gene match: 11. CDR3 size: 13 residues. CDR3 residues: CASRGTAARAYTF. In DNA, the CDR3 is TGTGCCAGCAGGGGGACAGCAGCCCGCGCCTACACCTTC.

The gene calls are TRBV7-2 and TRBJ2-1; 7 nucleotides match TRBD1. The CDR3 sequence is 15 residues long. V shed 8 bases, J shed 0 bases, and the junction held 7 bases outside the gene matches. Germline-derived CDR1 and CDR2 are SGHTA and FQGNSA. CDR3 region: CASRSGGGSYNEQFF. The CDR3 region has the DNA TGTGCCAGCCGCTCAGGGGGTGGCTCCTACAATGAGCAGTTCTTC.

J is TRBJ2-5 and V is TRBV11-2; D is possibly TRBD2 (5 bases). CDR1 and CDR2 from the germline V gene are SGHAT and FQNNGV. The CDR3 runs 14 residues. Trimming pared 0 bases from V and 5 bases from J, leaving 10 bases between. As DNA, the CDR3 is TGTGCCAGCAGCTTAGATCCGGGAACGGAGACCCAGTACTTC. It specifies CASSLDPGTETQYF.

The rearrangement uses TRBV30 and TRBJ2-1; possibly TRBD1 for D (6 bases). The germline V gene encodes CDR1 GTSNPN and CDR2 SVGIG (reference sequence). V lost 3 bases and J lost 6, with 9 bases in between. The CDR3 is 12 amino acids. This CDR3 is CAWRLQGNEQFF. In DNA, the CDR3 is TGTGCCTGGAGACTACAGGGCAATGAGCAGTTCTTC.

For the CDR3, the DNA is TGTGCCACCAGTGAAACGGGACAGAAATACAATGAGCAGTTCTTC. Translation gives CATSETGQKYNEQFF. J is TRBJ2-1 and V is TRBV24-1; 7 positions match TRBD1. The CDR3 consists of 15 residues. Germline CDR1 reads KGHDR; CDR2 reads SFDVKD. V trimming: 4 bases; J trimming: 4 bases; junction bases outside the gene matches: 6.

The DNA of the CDR3 is TGTGCCACTGCCCAGGATTATAGCAATCAGCCCCAGCATTTT. Protein sequence: CATAQDYSNQPQHF. This chain links TRBV15 with TRBJ1-5; D is uncertain. The CDR3 totals 14 residues. Trimming removed 9 bases from V and 0 bases from J, with 12 bases in between. The germline gives CDR1 LNHNV, CDR2 YYDKDF (reference sequence).

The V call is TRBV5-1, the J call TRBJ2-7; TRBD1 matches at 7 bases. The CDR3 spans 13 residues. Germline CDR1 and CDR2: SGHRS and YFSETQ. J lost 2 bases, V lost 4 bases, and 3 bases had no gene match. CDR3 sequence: CASSRGQTYEQYF. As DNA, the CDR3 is TGCGCCAGCAGCAGGGGACAGACCTACGAGCAGTACTTC.

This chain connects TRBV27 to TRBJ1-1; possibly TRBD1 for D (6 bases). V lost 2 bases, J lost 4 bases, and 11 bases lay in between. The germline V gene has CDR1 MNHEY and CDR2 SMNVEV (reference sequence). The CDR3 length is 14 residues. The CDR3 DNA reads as TGTGCCAGCAGTTTAGGGGACACCACCACTGAAGCTTTCTTT. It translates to CASSLGDTTTEAFF.

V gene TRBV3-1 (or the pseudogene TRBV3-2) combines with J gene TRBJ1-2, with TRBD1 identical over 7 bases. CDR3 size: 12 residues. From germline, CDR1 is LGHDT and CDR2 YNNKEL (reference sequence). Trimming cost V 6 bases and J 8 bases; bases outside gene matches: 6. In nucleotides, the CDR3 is TGTGCCAGCAGGCGGACAGGAGGAGGCTACACCTTC. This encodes CASRRTGGGYTF.

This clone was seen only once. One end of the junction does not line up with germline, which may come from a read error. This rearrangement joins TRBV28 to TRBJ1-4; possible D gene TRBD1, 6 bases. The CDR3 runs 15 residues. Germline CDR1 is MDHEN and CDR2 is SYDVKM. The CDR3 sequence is CASNLSGALNEKLFF. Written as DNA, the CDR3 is TGTGCCAGCAATTTATCAGGGGCCCTTAATGAAAAACTGTTTTTT.

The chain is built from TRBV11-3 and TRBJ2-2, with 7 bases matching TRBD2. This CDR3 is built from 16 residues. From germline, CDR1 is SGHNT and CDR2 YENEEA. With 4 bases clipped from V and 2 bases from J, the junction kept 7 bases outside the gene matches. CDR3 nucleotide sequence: TGTGCCAGCAGCTCCCCCGGACTAGATAACACCGGGGAGCTGTTTTTT. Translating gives CASSSPGLDNTGELFF. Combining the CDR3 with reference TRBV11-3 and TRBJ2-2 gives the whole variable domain EAGVVQSPRYKIIEKKQPVAFWCNPISGHNTLYWYLQNLGQGPELLIRYENEEAVDDSQLPKDRFSAERLKGVDSTLKIQPAELGDSAVYLCASSSPGLDNTGELFFGEGSRLTVL.

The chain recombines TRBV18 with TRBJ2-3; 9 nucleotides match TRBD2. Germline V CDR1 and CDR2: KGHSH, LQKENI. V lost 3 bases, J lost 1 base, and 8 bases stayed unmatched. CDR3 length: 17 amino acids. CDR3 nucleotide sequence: TGTGCCAGCTCACCGTTAATGACTAGCGGAGGCACAGATACGCAGTATTTT. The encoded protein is CASSPLMTSGGTDTQYF.

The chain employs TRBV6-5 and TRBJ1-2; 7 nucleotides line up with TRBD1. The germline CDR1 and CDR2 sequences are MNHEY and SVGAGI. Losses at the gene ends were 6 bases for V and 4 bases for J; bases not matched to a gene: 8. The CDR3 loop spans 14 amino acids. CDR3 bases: TGTGCCAGCAGCCAAAAGGGACAGTCCTATGGCTACACCTTC. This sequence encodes CASSQKGQSYGYTF.

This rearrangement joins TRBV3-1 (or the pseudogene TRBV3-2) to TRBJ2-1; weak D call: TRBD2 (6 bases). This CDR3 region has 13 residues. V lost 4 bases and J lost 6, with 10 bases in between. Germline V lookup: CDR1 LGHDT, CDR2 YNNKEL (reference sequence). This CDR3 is CASSPGTPNEQFF. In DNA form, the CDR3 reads TGTGCCAGCAGCCCCGGGACTCCCAATGAGCAGTTCTTC.

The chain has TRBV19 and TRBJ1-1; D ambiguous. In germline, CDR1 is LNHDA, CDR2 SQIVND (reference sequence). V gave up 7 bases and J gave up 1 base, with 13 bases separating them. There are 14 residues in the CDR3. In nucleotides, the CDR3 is TGTGCCAGTAAGAAGGAGGCGCGGAACACTGAAGCTTTCTTT. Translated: CASKKEARNTEAFF.

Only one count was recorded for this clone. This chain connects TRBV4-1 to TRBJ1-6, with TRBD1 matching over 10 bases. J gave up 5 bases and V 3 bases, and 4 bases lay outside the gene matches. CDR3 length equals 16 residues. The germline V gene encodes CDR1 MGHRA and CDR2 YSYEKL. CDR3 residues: CASSQGQGINNSPLHF. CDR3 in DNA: TGCGCCAGCAGCCAGGGACAGGGGATAAATAATTCACCCCTCCACTTT.

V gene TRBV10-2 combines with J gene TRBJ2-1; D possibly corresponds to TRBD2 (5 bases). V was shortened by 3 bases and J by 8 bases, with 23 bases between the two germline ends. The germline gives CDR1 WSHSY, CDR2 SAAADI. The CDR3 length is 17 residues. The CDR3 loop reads CASSDAGDIATFYEQFF. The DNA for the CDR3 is TGCGCCAGCAGTGATGCCGGAGATATAGCGACATTTTATGAGCAGTTCTTC.

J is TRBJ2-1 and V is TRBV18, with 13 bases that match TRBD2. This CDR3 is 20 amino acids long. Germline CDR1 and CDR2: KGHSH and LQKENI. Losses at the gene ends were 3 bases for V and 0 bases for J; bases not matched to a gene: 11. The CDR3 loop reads CASSPPTSGRAAGSYNEQFF. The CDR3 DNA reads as TGTGCCAGCTCACCTCCTACTAGCGGGAGGGCCGCCGGCTCCTACAATGAGCAGTTCTTC.

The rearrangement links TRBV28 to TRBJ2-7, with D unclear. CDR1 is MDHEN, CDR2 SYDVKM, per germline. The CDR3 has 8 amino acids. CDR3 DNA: TGTGCCAGCAGTCCCCATCAGGTC. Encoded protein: CASSPHQV.

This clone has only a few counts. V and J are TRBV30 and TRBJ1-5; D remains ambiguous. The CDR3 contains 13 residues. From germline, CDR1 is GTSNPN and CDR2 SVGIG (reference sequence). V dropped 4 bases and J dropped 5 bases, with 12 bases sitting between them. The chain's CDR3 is CAWTGNGDQPQHF. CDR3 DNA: TGTGCCTGGACGGGGAACGGGGATCAGCCCCAGCATTTT. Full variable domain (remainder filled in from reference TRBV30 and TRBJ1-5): SQTIHQWPATLVQPVGSPLSLECTVEGTSNPNLYWYRQAAGRGLQLLFYSVGIGQISSEVPQNLSASRPQDRQFILSSKKLLLSDSGFYLCAWTGNGDQPQHFGDGTRLSIL.

CDR3 sequence reads: CASSKTGAYTEAFF. The CDR3, as DNA: TGTGCCAGCAGCAAGACAGGGGCGTACACTGAAGCTTTCTTT. This chain links TRBV6-2 or TRBV6-3 with TRBJ1-1, with TRBD1 identical over 8 bases. The CDR3 contains 14 residues. The J segment lost 3 bases and the V segment lost 6 bases, leaving 6 bases of the junction unmatched. The germline gives CDR1 MNHEY, CDR2 SVGEGT.

The chain's CDR3 is CSVGGINTDTQYF. The CDR3 bases are TGCAGCGTCGGGGGGATAAACACAGATACGCAGTATTTT. The chain links TRBV29-1 to TRBJ2-3, with 7 bases aligning to TRBD2. Losses at the gene ends were 6 bases for V and 2 bases for J; bases not matched to a gene: 5. CDR1 is SQVTM and CDR2 is ANQGSEA in the germline V gene. This CDR3 comprises 13 residues.

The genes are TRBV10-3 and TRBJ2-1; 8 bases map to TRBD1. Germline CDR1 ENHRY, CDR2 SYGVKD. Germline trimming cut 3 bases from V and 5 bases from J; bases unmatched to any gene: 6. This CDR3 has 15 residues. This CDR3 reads CAISDRDRIHNEQFF. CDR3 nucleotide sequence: TGTGCCATCAGTGACCGGGACAGGATACACAATGAGCAGTTCTTC.

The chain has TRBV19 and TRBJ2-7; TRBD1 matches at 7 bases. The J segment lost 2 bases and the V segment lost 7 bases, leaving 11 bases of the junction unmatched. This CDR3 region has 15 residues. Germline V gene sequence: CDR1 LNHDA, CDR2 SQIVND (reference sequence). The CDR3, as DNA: TGTGCCAGTAACCTCAGGGGGAAAATCCCCTACGAGCAGTACTTC. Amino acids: CASNLRGKIPYEQYF.

CDR3 amino acids: CASSQGKRGAVLQPQHF. The CDR3 DNA reads TGTGCCAGCAGCCAAGGGAAACGGGGGGCTGTACTACAGCCCCAGCATTTT. The chain joins TRBV3-1 (or the pseudogene TRBV3-2) to TRBJ1-5; TRBD1 might be the D (6 bases). V was pared by 1 base and J by 7 bases, with 20 bases between. The germline gives CDR1 LGHDT, CDR2 YNNKEL (reference sequence). There are 17 residues in the CDR3.

The CDR3 is CATSDSLAGGDNEQFF. The CDR3 bases are TGTGCCACCAGCGACTCACTAGCGGGAGGAGACAATGAGCAGTTCTTC. The rearrangement joins TRBV24-1 to TRBJ2-1, with TRBD2 identical over 12 bases. Per the germline V gene, CDR1 is KGHDR and CDR2 is SFDVKD. The CDR3 is made up of 16 amino acids. With V trimmed by 7 bases and J by 5 bases, 8 bases remained unmatched.

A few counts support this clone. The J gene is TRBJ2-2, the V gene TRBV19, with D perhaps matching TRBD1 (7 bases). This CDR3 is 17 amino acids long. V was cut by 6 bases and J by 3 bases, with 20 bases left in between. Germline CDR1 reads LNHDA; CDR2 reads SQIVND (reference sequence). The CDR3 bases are TGTGCCAGTAGGGAACTCTACAGGGGAGGTTACACCGGGGAGCTGTTTTTT. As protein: CASRELYRGGYTGELFF.

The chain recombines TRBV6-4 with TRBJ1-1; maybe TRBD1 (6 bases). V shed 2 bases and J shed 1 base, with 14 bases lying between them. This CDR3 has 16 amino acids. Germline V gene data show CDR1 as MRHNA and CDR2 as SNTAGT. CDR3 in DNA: TGTGCCAGCAGTGACAGGGGGGGATGGTCGAACACTGAAGCTTTCTTT. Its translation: CASSDRGGWSNTEAFF.

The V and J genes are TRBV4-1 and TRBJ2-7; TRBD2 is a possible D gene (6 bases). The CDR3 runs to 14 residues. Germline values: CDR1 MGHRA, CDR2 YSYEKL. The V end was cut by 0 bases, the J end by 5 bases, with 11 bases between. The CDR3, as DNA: TGCGCCAGCAGCCAAGAAGGGGCGGGAAACGAGCAGTACTTC. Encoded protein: CASSQEGAGNEQYF.